This is a list of T cell receptor beta chains from one sample in a study of cytomegalovirus exposure and HLA in healthy donors. The data were produced by immunoSEQ multiplex PCR, yet TCRdb's version contains in-frame clones alone and is incomplete. The table records fewer than 250,000 clones, about 80% of them present only once. The sequencing sample was made of PBMCs. The receptors here all came from a middle-aged man in good health and CMV-seropositive. Each CDR3 is given with its conserved first and last residue. A D gene is named only where the DNA matches it firmly. A row's size may be missing; if present it is once, few, many or a size class.

V gene: TRBV2; D gene: TRBD1; clone size: once; J gene: TRBJ2-7; CDR3 protein: CASSVGPGQGFYEQYF; CDR3 DNA: TGTGCCAGCAGTGTGGGGCCGGGACAGGGGTTTTACGAGCAGTACTTC
V gene: TRBV15; D gene: NA; clone size: NA; J gene: TRBJ1-5; CDR3 protein: CATSPQTGAYKPQHF; CDR3 DNA: TGTGCCACCAGCCCCCAAACAGGTGCCTACAAACCCCAGCATTTT
V gene: TRBV14; D gene: NA; clone size: NA; J gene: TRBJ2-3; CDR3 protein: CASSPRRAGTDTQYF; CDR3 DNA: TGTGCCAGCAGCCCCCGCAGGGCTGGCACAGATACGCAGTATTTT
V gene: TRBV7-3; D gene: TRBD1; clone size: NA; J gene: TRBJ1-1; CDR3 protein: CASSFGQGGTEAFF; CDR3 DNA: TGTGCCAGCAGCTTCGGACAGGGGGGCACTGAAGCTTTCTTT
V gene: TRBV18; D gene: TRBD1; clone size: NA; J gene: TRBJ1-2; CDR3 protein: CASSPQQGAGTANYGYTF; CDR3 DNA: TGTGCCAGCTCACCACAACAGGGGGCCGGAACAGCTAACTATGGCTACACCTTC
V gene: TRBV10-3; D gene: TRBD1; clone size: NA; J gene: TRBJ2-5; CDR3 protein: CAIGGQQETQYF; CDR3 DNA: TGTGCCATCGGGGGACAGCAAGAGACCCAGTACTTC
V gene: TRBV7-9; D gene: NA; clone size: NA; J gene: TRBJ2-7; CDR3 protein: CASSLISAYEQYF; CDR3 DNA: TGTGCCAGCAGCTTAATCAGTGCCTACGAGCAGTACTTC
V gene: TRBV19; D gene: NA; clone size: few; J gene: TRBJ2-1; CDR3 protein: CASTGSTYNEQFF; CDR3 DNA: TGTGCCAGTACTGGTAGTACCTACAATGAGCAGTTCTTC
V gene: TRBV19; D gene: TRBD1; clone size: NA; J gene: TRBJ1-2; CDR3 protein: CASTRTGRNYGYTF; CDR3 DNA: TGTGCCAGTACCCGGACAGGGCGGAACTATGGCTACACCTTC
V gene: TRBV5-6; D gene: NA; clone size: NA; J gene: TRBJ1-1; CDR3 protein: CASSPTGSTEAFF; CDR3 DNA: TGTGCCAGCAGTCCTACAGGGAGCACTGAAGCTTTCTTT